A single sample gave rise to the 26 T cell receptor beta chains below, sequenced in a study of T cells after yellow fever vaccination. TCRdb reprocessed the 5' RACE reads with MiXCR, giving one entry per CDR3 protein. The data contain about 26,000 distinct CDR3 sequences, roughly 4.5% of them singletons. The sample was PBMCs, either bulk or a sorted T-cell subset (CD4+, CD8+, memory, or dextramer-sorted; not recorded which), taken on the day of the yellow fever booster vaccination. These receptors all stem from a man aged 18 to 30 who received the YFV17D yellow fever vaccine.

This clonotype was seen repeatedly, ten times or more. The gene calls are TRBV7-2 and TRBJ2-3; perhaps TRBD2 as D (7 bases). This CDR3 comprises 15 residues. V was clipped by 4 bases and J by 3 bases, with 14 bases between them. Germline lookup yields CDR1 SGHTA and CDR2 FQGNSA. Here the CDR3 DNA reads TGTGCCAGCAGCTGGGGGGGGCTGCGTACAGATACGCAGTATTTT. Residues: CASSWGGLRTDTQYF.

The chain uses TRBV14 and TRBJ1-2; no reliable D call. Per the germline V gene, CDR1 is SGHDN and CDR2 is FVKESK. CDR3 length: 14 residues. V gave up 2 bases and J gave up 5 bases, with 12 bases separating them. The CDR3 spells CASSQLGPPYGYTF. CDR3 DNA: TGTGCCAGCAGCCAACTCGGTCCACCATATGGCTACACCTTC.

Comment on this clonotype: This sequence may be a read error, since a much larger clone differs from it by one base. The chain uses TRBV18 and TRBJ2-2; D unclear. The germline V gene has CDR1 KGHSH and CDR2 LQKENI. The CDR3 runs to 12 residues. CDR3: CASSLRTVELFF. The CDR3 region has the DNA TGTGCCAGCTCACTTCGCACCGTGGAGCTGTTTTTT.

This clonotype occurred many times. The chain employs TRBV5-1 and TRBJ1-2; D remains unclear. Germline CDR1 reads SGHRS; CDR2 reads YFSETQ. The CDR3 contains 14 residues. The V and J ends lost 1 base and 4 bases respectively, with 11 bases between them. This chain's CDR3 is CASSLNSRGYGYTF. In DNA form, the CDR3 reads TGCGCCAGCAGCTTGAACTCACGGGGCTATGGCTACACCTTC.

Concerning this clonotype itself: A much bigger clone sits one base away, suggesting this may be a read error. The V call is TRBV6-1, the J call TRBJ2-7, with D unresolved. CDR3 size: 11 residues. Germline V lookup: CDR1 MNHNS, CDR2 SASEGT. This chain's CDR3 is CASSETYEQHV. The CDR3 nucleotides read TGTGCCAGCAGTGAGACCTACGAGCAGCACGTC.

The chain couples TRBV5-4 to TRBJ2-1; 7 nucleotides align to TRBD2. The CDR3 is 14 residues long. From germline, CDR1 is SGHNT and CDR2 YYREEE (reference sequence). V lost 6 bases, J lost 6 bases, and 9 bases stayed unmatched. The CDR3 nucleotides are TGTGCCAGCAACTCTGCGGGGGTCTTCAATGAGCAGTTCTTC. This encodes CASNSAGVFNEQFF.

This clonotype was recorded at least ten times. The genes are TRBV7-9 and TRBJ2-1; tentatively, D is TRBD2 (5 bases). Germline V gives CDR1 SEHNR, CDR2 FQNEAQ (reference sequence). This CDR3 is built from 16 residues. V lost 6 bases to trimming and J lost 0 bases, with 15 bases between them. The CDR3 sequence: CASRAYGDPSYNEQFF. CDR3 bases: TGTGCCAGCAGGGCCTACGGGGATCCCTCCTACAATGAGCAGTTCTTC.

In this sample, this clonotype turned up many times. CDR3 in DNA: TGTGCCACCAGCAGGTACGACAGGGGCCATCAGCCCCAGCATTTT. It encodes CATSRYDRGHQPQHF. The V gene is TRBV15, the J gene TRBJ1-5, with TRBD1 matching 8 bases. The CDR3 sequence is 15 residues long. Trimming at V came to 3 bases and at J to 5 bases, leaving 6 bases not matched to a gene. In germline, CDR1 is LNHNV, CDR2 YYDKDF (reference sequence).

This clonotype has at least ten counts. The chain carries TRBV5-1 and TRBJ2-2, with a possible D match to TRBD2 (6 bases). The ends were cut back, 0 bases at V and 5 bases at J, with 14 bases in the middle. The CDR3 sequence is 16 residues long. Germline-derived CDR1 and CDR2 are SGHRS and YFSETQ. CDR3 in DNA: TGCGCCAGCAGCTTGGAGTTGGCAGGAGGGACCGGGGAGCTGTTTTTT. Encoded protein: CASSLELAGGTGELFF.

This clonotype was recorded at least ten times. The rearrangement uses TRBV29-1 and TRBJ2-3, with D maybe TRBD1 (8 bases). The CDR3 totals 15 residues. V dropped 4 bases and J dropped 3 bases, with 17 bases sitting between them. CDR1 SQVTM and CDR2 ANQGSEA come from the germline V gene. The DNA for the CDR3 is TGCAGCGTTGCGGGAACAGGGGGGGGGACAGATACGCAGTATTTT. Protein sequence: CSVAGTGGGTDTQYF.

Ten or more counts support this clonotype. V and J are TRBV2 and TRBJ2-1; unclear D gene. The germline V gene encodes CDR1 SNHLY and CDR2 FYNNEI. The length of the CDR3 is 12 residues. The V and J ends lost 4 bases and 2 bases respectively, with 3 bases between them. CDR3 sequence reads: CASSGPYNEQFF. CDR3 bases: TGTGCCAGCAGTGGACCCTACAATGAGCAGTTCTTC.

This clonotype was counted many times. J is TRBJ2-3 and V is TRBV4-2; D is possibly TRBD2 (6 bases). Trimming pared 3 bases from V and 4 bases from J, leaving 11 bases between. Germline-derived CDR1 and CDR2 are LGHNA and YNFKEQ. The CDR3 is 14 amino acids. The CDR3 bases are TGTGCCAGCAGCCAGCCGGACTACTCAGATACGCAGTATTTT. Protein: CASSQPDYSDTQYF.

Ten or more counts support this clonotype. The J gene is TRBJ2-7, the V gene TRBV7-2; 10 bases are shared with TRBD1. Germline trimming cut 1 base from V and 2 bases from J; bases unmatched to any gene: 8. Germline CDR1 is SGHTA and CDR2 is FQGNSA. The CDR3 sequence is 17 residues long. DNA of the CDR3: TGTGCCAGCAGCTTAGTGGGGACAGGGGTTCCAACCTACGAGCAGTACTTC. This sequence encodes CASSLVGTGVPTYEQYF. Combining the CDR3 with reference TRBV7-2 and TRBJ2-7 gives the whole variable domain GAGVSQSPSNKVTEKGKDVELRCDPISGHTALYWYRQSLGQGLEFLIYFQGNSAPDKSGLPSDRFSAERTGGSVSTLTIQRTQQEDSAVYLCASSLVGTGVPTYEQYFGPGTRLTVT.

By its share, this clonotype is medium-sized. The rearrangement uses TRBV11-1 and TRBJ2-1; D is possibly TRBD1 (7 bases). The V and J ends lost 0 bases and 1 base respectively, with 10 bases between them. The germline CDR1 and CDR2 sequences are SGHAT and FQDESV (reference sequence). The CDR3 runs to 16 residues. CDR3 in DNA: TGTGCCAGCAGCTTAGCGTCAGGGGGGTCCTACAATGAGCAGTTCTTC. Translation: CASSLASGGSYNEQFF.

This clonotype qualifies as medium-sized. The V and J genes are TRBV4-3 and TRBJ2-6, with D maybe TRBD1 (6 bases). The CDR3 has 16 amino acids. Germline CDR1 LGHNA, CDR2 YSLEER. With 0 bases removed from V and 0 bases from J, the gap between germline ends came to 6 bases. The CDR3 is CASSQETGSGANVLTF. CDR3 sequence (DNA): TGCGCCAGCAGCCAAGAGACAGGCTCTGGGGCCAACGTCCTGACTTTC.

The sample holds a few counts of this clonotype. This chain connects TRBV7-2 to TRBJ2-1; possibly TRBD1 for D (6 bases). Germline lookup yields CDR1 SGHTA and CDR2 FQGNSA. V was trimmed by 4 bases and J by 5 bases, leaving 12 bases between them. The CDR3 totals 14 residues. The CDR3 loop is CASSSGQPDNEQFF. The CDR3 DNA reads TGTGCCAGCAGCTCTGGACAGCCGGACAATGAGCAGTTCTTC.

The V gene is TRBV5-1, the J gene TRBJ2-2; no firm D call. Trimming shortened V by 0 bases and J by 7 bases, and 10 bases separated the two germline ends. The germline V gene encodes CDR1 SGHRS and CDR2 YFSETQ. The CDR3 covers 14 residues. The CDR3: CASSLGQAGGELFF. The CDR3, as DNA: TGCGCCAGCAGCTTGGGTCAGGCCGGCGGGGAGCTGTTTTTT.

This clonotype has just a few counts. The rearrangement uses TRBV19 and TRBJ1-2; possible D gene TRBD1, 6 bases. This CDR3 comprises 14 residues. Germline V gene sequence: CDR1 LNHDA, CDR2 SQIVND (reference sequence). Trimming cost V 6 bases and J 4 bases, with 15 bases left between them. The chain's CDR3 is CASSPDSRPYGYTF. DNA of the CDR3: TGTGCCAGTAGCCCGGACAGTCGCCCCTATGGCTACACCTTC. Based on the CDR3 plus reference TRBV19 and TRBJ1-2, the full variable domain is DGGITQSPKYLFRKEGQNVTLSCEQNLNHDAMYWYRQDPGQGLRLIYYSQIVNDFQKGDIAEGYSVSREKKESFPLTVTSAQKNPTAFYLCASSPDSRPYGYTFGSGTRLTVV.

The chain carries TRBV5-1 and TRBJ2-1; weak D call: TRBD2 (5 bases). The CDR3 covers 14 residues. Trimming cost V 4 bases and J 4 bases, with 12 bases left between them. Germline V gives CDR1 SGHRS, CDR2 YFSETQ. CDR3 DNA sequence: TGCGCCAGCAGCCTAAGAGGGCAGTACAATGAGCAGTTCTTC. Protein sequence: CASSLRGQYNEQFF.

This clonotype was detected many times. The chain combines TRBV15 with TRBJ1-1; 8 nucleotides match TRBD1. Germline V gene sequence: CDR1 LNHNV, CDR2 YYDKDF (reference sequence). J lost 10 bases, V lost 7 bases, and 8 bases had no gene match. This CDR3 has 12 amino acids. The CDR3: CATKAYRGVAFF. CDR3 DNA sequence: TGTGCCACCAAGGCCTACAGGGGGGTAGCTTTCTTT.

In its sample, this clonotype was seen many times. The DNA for the CDR3 is TGCGCCAGCAGCCTAGCATTACCCTACAATGAGCAGTTCTTC. Translation gives CASSLALPYNEQFF. This chain uses TRBV5-1 with TRBJ2-1, with TRBD2 as a possible D gene (5 bases). In germline, CDR1 is SGHRS, CDR2 YFSETQ. The CDR3 consists of 14 residues. V was cut by 4 bases and J by 2 bases, with 10 bases left in between.

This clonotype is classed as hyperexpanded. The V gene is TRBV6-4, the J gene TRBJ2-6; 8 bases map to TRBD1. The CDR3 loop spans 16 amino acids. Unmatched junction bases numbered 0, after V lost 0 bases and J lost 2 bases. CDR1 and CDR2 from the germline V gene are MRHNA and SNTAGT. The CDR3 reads CASSDSTGAGANVLTF. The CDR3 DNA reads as TGTGCCAGCAGTGACTCGACAGGGGCTGGGGCCAACGTCCTGACTTTC.

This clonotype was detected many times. CDR3 protein: CASSLGDGYTF. In DNA form, the CDR3 reads TGTGCCAGCAGCTTGGGGGATGGCTACACCTTC. The rearrangement joins TRBV7-9 to TRBJ1-2, with D maybe TRBD1 (5 bases). Trimming took 3 bases from V and 6 from J, leaving 5 bases between them. The germline V gene has CDR1 SEHNR and CDR2 FQNEAQ (reference sequence). This CDR3 contains 11 residues.

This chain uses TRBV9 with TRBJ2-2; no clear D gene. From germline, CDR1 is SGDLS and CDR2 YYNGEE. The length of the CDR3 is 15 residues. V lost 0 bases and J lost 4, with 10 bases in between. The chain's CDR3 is CASSVDGSSTGELFF. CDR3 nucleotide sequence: TGTGCCAGCAGCGTAGATGGCAGCAGCACCGGGGAGCTGTTTTTT.

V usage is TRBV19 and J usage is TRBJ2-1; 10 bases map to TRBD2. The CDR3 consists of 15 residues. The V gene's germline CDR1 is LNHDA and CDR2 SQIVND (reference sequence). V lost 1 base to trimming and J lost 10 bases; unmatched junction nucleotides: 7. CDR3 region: CASSIVASGSGEQFF. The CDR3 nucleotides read TGTGCCAGTAGTATAGTCGCTAGCGGGAGTGGCGAGCAGTTCTTC.

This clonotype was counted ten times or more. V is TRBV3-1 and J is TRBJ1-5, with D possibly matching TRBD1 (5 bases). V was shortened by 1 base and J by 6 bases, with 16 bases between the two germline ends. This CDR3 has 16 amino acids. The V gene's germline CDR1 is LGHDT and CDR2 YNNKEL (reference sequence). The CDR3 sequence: CASSQAGREWSQPQHF. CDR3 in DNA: TGTGCCAGCAGCCAAGCGGGACGGGAGTGGAGTCAGCCCCAGCATTTT.